Listed below are T cell receptor beta chains from one sample, sequenced in a study of control samples from healthy donors and cancer patients. Assay: immunoSEQ multiplex PCR; the TCRdb copy retains only in-frame clones and omits some. The data show 150,000 to 200,000 clones, approximately 92% seen once. The source material was blood. These receptors originate from a man in his thirties or forties in good health. The CDR3 runs from the conserved cysteine through the conserved F or W. The D gene is left open where the match is weak. Part of the rows lack a size; the others show once, few, many or a class for expanded clones.

D gene,J gene,V gene,clone size,CDR3 DNA,CDR3 protein
NA,TRBJ1-2,TRBV28,NA,TGTGCCAGCACCCCATGGGGGAGCAGGGGATATGGCTACACCTTC,CASTPWGSRGYGYTF
TRBD1,TRBJ1-3,TRBV5-1,NA,TGCGCCAGCAGCATGGGACAGTACTACTCTGGAAACACCATATATTTT,CASSMGQYYSGNTIYF
NA,TRBJ1-6,TRBV19,NA,TGTGCCAGTAGTATTCTCCCAGGAGATTCACCCCTCCACTTT,CASSILPGDSPLHF
NA,TRBJ1-5,TRBV20-1,once,TGCAGTGCTAGTCGCAGGGAGGCCAATCAGCCCCAGCATTTT,CSASRREANQPQHF
NA,TRBJ2-1,TRBV7-9,NA,TGTGCCAGCAGCTCCTCACGCCCAAGCTCCTACAATGAGCAGTTCTTC,CASSSSRPSSYNEQFF
TRBD1,TRBJ1-4,TRBV6-1,NA,TGTGCCAGCAGTGAAAGGACAGGGTCTGGGGATGAAAAACTGTTTTTT,CASSERTGSGDEKLFF
TRBD1,TRBJ1-1,TRBV29-1,NA,TGCAGCGTTGAAAGACAGGGAGGAAAGACTGAAGCTTTCTTT,CSVERQGGKTEAFF
TRBD2,TRBJ2-7,TRBV11-2,NA,TGTGCCAGCAGCTCTCTAGCGGGGGGTCTCCCCCTCGAGCAGTACTTC,CASSSLAGGLPLEQYF
TRBD1,TRBJ1-1,TRBV10-1,NA,TGCGCCAGCAGCGAGGGACAGAAAGCTTTCTTT,CASSEGQKAFF
NA,TRBJ1-2,TRBV7-9,NA,TGTGCCAGCAGCCCCGTGGAGTGGAACTATGGCTACACCTTC,CASSPVEWNYGYTF
TRBD1,TRBJ1-1,TRBV7-2,NA,TGTGCCAGCAGCTTAGGACAGGGTTCGTCTTTCTTT,CASSLGQGSSFF
TRBD2,TRBJ2-1,TRBV4-1,NA,TGCGCCAGCAGCCAAGGCTTCCTAGCGGGCCCTCAGCAGTTCTTC,CASSQGFLAGPQQFF
NA,TRBJ2-1,TRBV4-1,NA,TGCGCCAGCAGCCAAGTGAATGAGCAGTTCTTC,CASSQVNEQFF
NA,TRBJ1-4,TRBV29-1,NA,TGCAGCGTAAGGACAGATTTAAATGAAAAACTGTTTTTT,CSVRTDLNEKLFF
NA,TRBJ1-2,TRBV5-1,NA,TGCGCCAGCAGCTTGGAGCCAGGTTTCTATGGCTACACCTTC,CASSLEPGFYGYTF
NA,TRBJ1-3,TRBV9,NA,TGTGCCAGCAGCGGGGGTTCCAACTCTGGAAACACCATATATTTT,CASSGGSNSGNTIYF
NA,TRBJ1-2,TRBV12-3/TRBV12-4,NA,TGTGCCAGCAGTTTCTCGGCCAGGGGATGGGGGCCTTTC,CASSFSARGWGPF
NA,TRBJ2-7,TRBV27,many,TGTGCCAGCAGTTTACAGGGATCCTACGAGCAGTACTTC,CASSLQGSYEQYF
NA,TRBJ1-3,TRBV9,NA,TGTGCCAGCAGCGTAGAGGGATCTGGAAACACCATATATTTT,CASSVEGSGNTIYF
TRBD2,TRBJ2-7,TRBV5-1,NA,TGCGCCAGCACCCCGCTAGCGGGAGGGTCCTACGAGCAGTACTTC,CASTPLAGGSYEQYF
NA,TRBJ1-2,TRBV12-3/TRBV12-4,NA,TGTGCCACTGAATCAAGAGGCTACACCTTC,CATESRGYTF
NA,TRBJ2-7,TRBV9,NA,TGTGCCAGCAGCGTTATCGGGCGACGGGACTCCTACGAGCAGTACTTC,CASSVIGRRDSYEQYF
TRBD1,TRBJ2-2,TRBV12-5,NA,TGTGCTAGTGGTTTGGTACAGGGGGCGGTCGGGGAGCTGTTTTTT,CASGLVQGAVGELFF
NA,TRBJ2-7,TRBV20-1,NA,TGCAGTGCTAATGGGCCCCACGAGCAGTACTTC,CSANGPHEQYF
NA,TRBJ1-2,TRBV7-9,NA,TGTGCCAGCAGCTTAGGGGGTGGCTATGGCTACACCTTC,CASSLGGGYGYTF
TRBD1,TRBJ1-2,TRBV9,few,TGTGCCAGCAGCGCCACCGGGACAGGGGGCTATGGCTACACCTTC,CASSATGTGGYGYTF
TRBD1,TRBJ1-1,TRBV6-1,NA,TGTGCCAGCAGTGAAGGACAGGGAGACACTGAAGCTTTCTTT,CASSEGQGDTEAFF
TRBD2,TRBJ2-2,TRBV12-3/TRBV12-4,NA,TGTGCCAGCAGAGGCGGGAGGAACGGGGAGCTGTTTTTT,CASRGGRNGELFF
TRBD2,TRBJ2-1,TRBV5-1,NA,TGCGCCAGCAGCTCGGGGACTAGCGGGAGCGATGAGCAGTTCTTC,CASSSGTSGSDEQFF
NA,TRBJ2-5,TRBV5-5,NA,TGTGCCAGCAGCTTGGCGCATTCCTTGGTTCCAGAGACCCAGTACTTC,CASSLAHSLVPETQYF
NA,TRBJ1-5,TRBV2,NA,TGTGCCAGCAGTCCCTCGTCTACACAGCCCCAGCATTTT,CASSPSSTQPQHF
NA,TRBJ1-5,TRBV6-5,NA,TGTGCCAGCAGTTATAGGGGGGGGAATCAGCCCCAGCATTTT,CASSYRGGNQPQHF
NA,TRBJ1-2,TRBV19,NA,TGTGCCAGTAGGACCTTTGTGGGGGCGTATGGCTACACCTTC,CASRTFVGAYGYTF
NA,TRBJ1-6,TRBV4-1,once,TGCGCCAGCAGCCAAGCGGCAGGGCTTAATTCACCCCTCCACTTT,CASSQAAGLNSPLHF
NA,TRBJ1-4,TRBV5-1,NA,TGCGCCAGCAGCTTGGCCAGAGGGGGTAATGAAAAACTGTTTTTT,CASSLARGGNEKLFF
NA,TRBJ2-2,TRBV27,NA,TGTGCCAGCAGTTTACAAACTTCGGGACGGAACACCGGGGAGCTGTTTTTT,CASSLQTSGRNTGELFF
NA,TRBJ1-2,TRBV5-4,NA,TGTGCCAGCAGGTTCTCGGGGGCCTATGGCTACACCTTC,CASRFSGAYGYTF
NA,TRBJ1-1,TRBV9,NA,TGTGCCAGCAGCGCCGGACTGAACACTGAAGCTTTCTTT,CASSAGLNTEAFF
NA,TRBJ2-3,TRBV27,NA,TGTGCCAGCAGTTTCTTGGGGTCCGGGGTCACAGATACGCAGTATTTT,CASSFLGSGVTDTQYF
TRBD2,TRBJ2-3,TRBV27,NA,TGTGCCACCTCACCCCCTCCTAGCGGGAAAGTCGCAGATACGCAGTATTTT,CATSPPPSGKVADTQYF
NA,TRBJ1-2,TRBV28,NA,TGTGCCAGCAGCGCACAGGACTTCTATGGCTACACCTTC,CASSAQDFYGYTF
NA,TRBJ2-7,TRBV19,once,TGTGCCAGTAGTATGACGGGGGCCTCCTACGAGCAGTACTTC,CASSMTGASYEQYF
NA,TRBJ1-5,TRBV19,NA,TGTGCCAGTAGTATAGGTTTCACCCTCAATCAGCCCCAGCATTTT,CASSIGFTLNQPQHF
NA,TRBJ1-5,TRBV18,NA,TGTGCCAGCTCGCTTCAACGTGGCGGTTTGGATCAGCCCCAGCATTTT,CASSLQRGGLDQPQHF
NA,TRBJ1-2,TRBV27,once,TGTGCCAGCAGTTCCCCAGGAAATGGCTACACCTTC,CASSSPGNGYTF
NA,TRBJ1-6,TRBV21-1,NA,TGTGCCAGCAGCAAAGATAATGACAGGGGGCGTTCACCCCTCCACTTT,CASSKDNDRGRSPLHF
NA,TRBJ1-5,TRBV27,NA,TGTGCCAGCAGTTTAGAGGGGGGGAGCAATCAGCCCCAGCATTTT,CASSLEGGSNQPQHF
NA,TRBJ2-5,TRBV6-2/TRBV6-3,NA,TGTGCCAGCAGCCTGAGGGAGACCCAGTACTTC,CASSLRETQYF
NA,TRBJ1-6,TRBV6-5,NA,TGTGCCAGCACGCGGACGGGAAATTCACCCCTCCACTTT,CASTRTGNSPLHF
NA,TRBJ2-7,TRBV19,NA,TGTGCCAGTAGTTTGCAGGGACGGGGATCTTACGAGCAGTACTTC,CASSLQGRGSYEQYF
NA,TRBJ1-4,TRBV4-2,NA,TGTGCCAGCAGCCGCGCCTCCCGGGTGGGGGAAAAACTGTTTTTT,CASSRASRVGEKLFF